This TCR beta chain comes out of a study of TIL therapy for anti-PD-1-resistant metastatic lung cancer. The libraries were made with immunoSEQ v3. Profiled with immunoSEQ multiplex PCR; TCRdb holds only in-frame clones, not every one. The table includes 55,000 to 65,000 clones, under 75% detected once. The CDR3 has 14 amino acids. V dropped 7 bases and J dropped 2 bases, with 14 bases sitting between them. CDR1 and CDR2 from the germline V gene are MNHNY and SVGAGI (reference sequence). Time point reported: pre-treatment sample, taken before nivolumab and TIL therapy. The V gene is TRBV6-6, the J gene TRBJ1-2; perhaps TRBD1 as D (6 bases). The specimen was blood, collected at baseline. The receptor comes from a person between 30 and 79 years old with non-small cell lung cancer. CDR3 nucleotides: TGTGCCAGCATCCCATCACAGGGAAACTATGGCTACACCTTC. Its protein product is CASIPSQGNYGYTF.